These 25 T cell receptor beta chains share one sample of origin, sequenced in a study of graft-versus-host responses after intestinal transplantation. The repertoire was sequenced with immunoSEQ multiplex PCR; TCRdb's copy has only in-frame clones and lacks some. The repertoire holds 25,000 to 30,000 clones, with roughly 93% as singletons. The source was PBMCs, collected 66 days after intestinal transplant. The receptors shown here come from a human patient who received an intestinal transplant, so some T cells may come from the graft donor.

This chain's CDR3 is CASSQDSDRNSPLHF. The CDR3 region has the DNA TGCGCCAGCAGCCAAGATAGTGACAGAAATTCACCCCTCCACTTT. The chain recombines TRBV4-3 with TRBJ1-6, with D perhaps TRBD1 (5 bases). This CDR3 region has 15 residues. In germline, CDR1 is LGHNA, CDR2 YSLEER. V was cut by 0 bases and J by 7 bases, with 10 bases left in between.

In nucleotides, the CDR3 is TGTGCCAGCAGCTTGGCTGCTCCGGGACTAGCGGGAGGGACCGGGGAGCTGTTTTTT. As protein: CASSLAAPGLAGGTGELFF. This chain connects TRBV5-5 to TRBJ2-2; TRBD2 matches 16 bases. Trimming cost V 0 bases and J 5 bases; bases outside gene matches: 7. Germline values: CDR1 SGHKS, CDR2 YYEKEE (reference sequence). The CDR3 runs 19 residues.

CDR3 DNA: TGTGCCAGCAGCGCCTCAGGGCAATCCTATAATTCACCCCTCCACTTT. This encodes CASSASGQSYNSPLHF. This sequence joins TRBV5-6 and TRBJ1-6, with a possible D match to TRBD1 (5 bases). The ends were cut back, 4 bases at V and 1 base at J, with 12 bases in the middle. The germline V gene encodes CDR1 SGHDT and CDR2 YYEEEE. The CDR3 sequence is 16 residues long.

The V and J genes are TRBV7-8 and TRBJ1-2; TRBD1 aligns across 9 bases. Trimming took 10 bases from V and 8 from J; bases not matched to a gene: 14. This CDR3 is built from 14 residues. Germline lookup yields CDR1 SGHVS and CDR2 FQNEAQ. The CDR3 nucleotides are TGTGCCACAAACCGCCACAGGGGGCGCAGAGGCTACACCTTC. Translating gives CATNRHRGRRGYTF. Full variable domain (remainder filled in from reference TRBV7-8 and TRBJ1-2): GAGVSQSPRYKVAKRGQDVALRCDPISGHVSLFWYQQALGQGPEFLTYFQNEAQLDKSGLPSDRFFAERPEGSVSTLKIQRTQQEDSAVYLCATNRHRGRRGYTFGSGTRLTVV.

This chain uses TRBV30 with TRBJ2-3; 14 bases map to TRBD2. The ends lost 2 bases at V and 0 bases at J; junction bases unmatched: 13. Germline CDR1 reads GTSNPN; CDR2 reads SVGIG (reference sequence). The CDR3 consists of 20 residues. CDR3 DNA: TGTGCCTGGAGTCACACCCGGACTAGCGGGGGGTCTTCTAGCACAGATACGCAGTATTTT. This encodes CAWSHTRTSGGSSSTDTQYF.

The V and J genes are TRBV30 and TRBJ2-7; possibly TRBD2 for D (5 bases). The CDR3 has 11 amino acids. V was cut by 4 bases and J by 6 bases, with 10 bases left in between. CDR1 and CDR2 (germline): GTSNPN, SVGIG (reference sequence). The CDR3 nucleotides read TGTGCCTGGAATCCAGGAGGCGAGCAGTACTTC. This gives the protein CAWNPGGEQYF.

This chain connects TRBV13 to TRBJ2-7; no clear D. This CDR3 has 15 amino acids. V lost 0 bases and J lost 2, with 11 bases in between. The germline V gene encodes CDR1 PRHDT and CDR2 FYEKMQ (reference sequence). Here the CDR3 reads CASSLGRGRAYEQYF. The CDR3 region has the DNA TGTGCCAGCAGCTTAGGCCGCGGTCGGGCCTACGAGCAGTACTTC.

This clone has just one count. The V and J genes are TRBV6-6 and TRBJ2-1; 7 bases match TRBD1. The CDR3 loop spans 14 amino acids. The germline V gene has CDR1 MNHNY and CDR2 SVGAGI (reference sequence). V dropped 3 bases and J dropped 10; count of bases not matched to a gene: 9. The CDR3 DNA follows: TGTGCCAGCAGTTATCGCGACAGGGTTCGGGAGCAGTTCTTC. Protein product: CASSYRDRVREQFF.

This chain joins TRBV7-9 and TRBJ2-7; no clear D. V lost 0 bases and J lost 5, with 11 bases in between. CDR1 is SEHNR, CDR2 FQNEAQ, per germline (reference sequence). The CDR3 has 14 amino acids. CDR3 region: CASSLAGSVDEQYF. The CDR3 DNA reads TGTGCCAGCAGCTTAGCTGGTTCAGTAGACGAGCAGTACTTC.

V and J are TRBV30 and TRBJ1-4, with D possibly TRBD1 on 5 matching bases. The CDR3 runs 12 residues. The V gene's germline CDR1 is GTSNPN and CDR2 SVGIG (reference sequence). Trimming cost V 1 base and J 8 bases, with 8 bases left between them. CDR3 in DNA: TGTGCCTGGAGTGATGGGGGGGAAAAACTGTTTTTT. The encoded protein is CAWSDGGEKLFF.

V gene TRBV4-3 combines with J gene TRBJ1-3, with D possibly being TRBD1 (5 bases). V lost 4 bases, J lost 4 bases, and 14 bases lay in between. There are 15 residues in the CDR3. Germline V CDR1 and CDR2: LGHNA, YSLEER. The CDR3 DNA sequence: TGCGCCAGCAGCCGAGACCAGGGTACGGGAAACACCATATATTTT. Its protein is CASSRDQGTGNTIYF.

This clone was observed a handful of times. The J gene is TRBJ2-5, the V gene TRBV6-1; D is unresolved. Near its end, the DNA agrees better with TRBJ2-7, so the J call may be wrong. The CDR3 contains 13 residues. Germline values: CDR1 MNHNS, CDR2 SASEGT. Here the CDR3 DNA reads TGTGCCAGCAGTGAATGGGGAACCTACGAGCAGTACTTC. It codes for CASSEWGTYEQYF.

This chain connects TRBV4-1 to TRBJ2-7; tentative D call: TRBD2 (6 bases). This CDR3 has 12 amino acids. Trimming removed 4 bases at V and 4 bases at J, with 8 bases between. Germline CDR1 and CDR2: MGHRA and YSYEKL. In DNA, the CDR3 is TGCGCCAGCAGCCGGGGACTGTACGAGCAGTACTTC. As protein: CASSRGLYEQYF.

This chain joins TRBV7-2 and TRBJ1-6; D is ambiguous. From germline, CDR1 is SGHTA and CDR2 FQGNSA. Trimming stripped 5 bases from V and 5 bases from J, with 13 bases between. The CDR3 spans 15 residues. The CDR3 reads CASSPPGFHNSPLHF. In DNA form, the CDR3 reads TGTGCCAGCAGCCCACCGGGGTTTCATAATTCACCCCTCCACTTT.

The chain uses TRBV19 and TRBJ1-3; D remains ambiguous. The germline V gene encodes CDR1 LNHDA and CDR2 SQIVND (reference sequence). The V gene lost 5 bases and the J gene lost 1 base, with 12 bases spanning the gap. CDR3 length: 15 residues. As DNA, the CDR3 is TGTGCCAGTAGTGAGACGAGGTGGTCTGGAAACACCATATATTTT. As protein: CASSETRWSGNTIYF.

The chain joins TRBV5-6 to TRBJ2-2, with D uncertain. Germline values: CDR1 SGHDT, CDR2 YYEEEE. CDR3 length: 14 residues. The V end lost 0 bases, the J end lost 1 base, and 4 bases lay between the germline ends. The CDR3 spells CASSLAVNTGELFF. For the CDR3, the DNA is TGTGCCAGCAGCTTGGCTGTGAACACCGGGGAGCTGTTTTTT.

The chain uses TRBV21-1 and TRBJ2-7; the table's D call TRBD2 went unverified against the DNA. TRBV21-1 is marked as a pseudogene. The CDR3 totals 12 residues. The CDR3 nucleotides are TGTGCCAGCAGCAAACGGGGCTACGAGCAGTACTTC. Its protein is CASSKRGYEQYF.

The genes are TRBV5-1 and TRBJ2-5; tentatively, D is TRBD2 (6 bases). The CDR3 consists of 15 residues. From germline, CDR1 is SGHRS and CDR2 YFSETQ. With 4 bases removed from V and 5 bases from J, the gap between germline ends came to 18 bases. CDR3: CASSPDYLGWETQYF. The CDR3 region has the DNA TGCGCCAGCAGCCCGGACTATCTGGGGTGGGAGACCCAGTACTTC.

V and J are TRBV5-1 and TRBJ2-5; 8 bases are a match to TRBD1. The J call may not be correct, given that the DNA end is closer to TRBJ2-7. The CDR3 consists of 14 residues. The V gene's germline CDR1 is SGHRS and CDR2 YFSETQ. CDR3 protein: CASSHRGSPYEQYF. The DNA of the CDR3 is TGCGCCAGCAGCCACAGGGGGAGCCCCTACGAGCAGTACTTC.

The chain couples TRBV5-1 to TRBJ2-7; no clear D. CDR1 is SGHRS, CDR2 YFSETQ, per germline. Trimming pared 4 bases from V and 5 bases from J, leaving 16 bases between. The length of the CDR3 is 14 residues. The CDR3 region has the DNA TGCGCCAGCAGCCTGCTGGCCCAAAAGGACGAGCAGTACTTC. It specifies CASSLLAQKDEQYF.

V gene TRBV30 combines with J gene TRBJ2-1; TRBD1 might be the D (5 bases). Trimming left V 5 bases short and J 1 base short, with 12 bases between. The CDR3 spans 14 residues. Germline assignment: CDR1 GTSNPN and CDR2 SVGIG (reference sequence). This CDR3 reads CAWGERGSYNEQFF. Here the CDR3 DNA reads TGTGCCTGGGGGGAAAGGGGTTCCTACAATGAGCAGTTCTTC.

This clone has only one observation. This chain links TRBV30 with TRBJ2-7; D call uncertain. The CDR3 extends over 14 amino acids. Germline V gene sequence: CDR1 GTSNPN, CDR2 SVGIG (reference sequence). V lost 0 bases and J 12 bases, leaving 21 bases between the germline ends. Here the CDR3 reads CAWSVGRNIGFLYF. The CDR3 nucleotides read TGTGCCTGGAGTGTAGGTCGGAACATCGGGTTCCTGTACTTC.

This clone was detected only once. The rearrangement links TRBV5-5 to TRBJ1-3; D possibly corresponds to TRBD1 (5 bases). The germline V gene has CDR1 SGHKS and CDR2 YYEKEE (reference sequence). V lost 3 bases to trimming and J lost 9 bases, with 13 bases between them. CDR3 length: 13 amino acids. The chain's CDR3 is CASSSTAFGTIYF. CDR3 DNA sequence: TGTGCCAGCAGCTCGACAGCATTTGGCACCATATATTTT. Looking up the rest from reference TRBV5-5 and TRBJ1-3 gives the full variable domain: DAGVTQSPTHLIKTRGQQVTLRCSPISGHKSVSWYQQVLGQGPQFIFQYYEKEERGRGNFPDRFSARQFPNYSSELNVNALLLGDSALYLCASSSTAFGTIYFGEGSWLTVV.

This clone was seen a handful of times. The V call is TRBV9, the J call TRBJ2-2; D is unresolved. The germline CDR1 and CDR2 sequences are SGDLS and YYNGEE. This CDR3 has 13 amino acids. V lost 2 bases, J lost 5 bases, and 7 bases lay in between. The CDR3 reads CASSVLVTGELFF. CDR3 DNA sequence: TGTGCCAGCAGCGTTCTAGTAACCGGGGAGCTGTTTTTT.

The chain is built from TRBV7-9 and TRBJ2-1; 15 bases fit TRBD2. J lost 7 bases, V lost 4 bases, and 11 bases had no gene match. The CDR3 contains 18 residues. Per the germline V gene, CDR1 is SEHNR and CDR2 is FQNEAQ (reference sequence). This chain's CDR3 is CASSSRTSGRARGNEQFF. In DNA form, the CDR3 reads TGTGCCAGCAGCTCTCGGACTAGCGGGAGGGCCCGAGGGAATGAGCAGTTCTTC.